This T cell receptor (beta chain) is drawn from a study of T cell repertoires in cytomegalovirus infection. Findings of the study overall: What dominated the ex vivo response were HLA-C-restricted CMV-specific TCR beta clonotypes.

Concerning this clonotype itself: Its target is unknown.

This CDR3 region has 13 residues. CDR1 SGHTA and CDR2 FQGNSA come from the germline V gene. Trimming pared 7 bases from V and 3 bases from J, leaving 11 bases between. TCRdb independently ran MiXCR on the reads; one entry per CDR3 protein. The sample holds 300,000 or so distinct CDR3 sequences, about 25% seen once. The sample was PBMCs. This chain joins TRBV7-2 and TRBJ2-3; D ambiguous. This receptor was taken from a human donor in good health (CMV status not recorded). Some clones in this sample may be carry-over from other donors' samples. CDR3 loop: CASIVNPTDTQYF. CDR3 sequence (DNA): TGTGCCAGCATCGTGAATCCTACAGATACGCAGTATTTT.